Below, 25 T cell receptor beta chains from the same sample are listed, as sequenced in a study of T-cell reconstitution after alpha-beta-depleted transplantation in children. During its preparation, the TCRbeta library received unique molecular identifiers. From the PCR reads, TCRdb called clonotypes with MiXCR, one entry per CDR3 protein. The repertoire holds about 1,000,000 distinct CDR3 sequences, with 25% to 30% as singletons. The source material was PBMCs, mostly from graft donor cells, sampled 360 days after TCRalphabeta/CD19-depleted stem cell transplant. These TCRs come from a boy under three years old who had a stem cell transplant for SCID, so the T cells may come from the graft donor.

This clonotype has just a few counts. This chain uses TRBV6-5 with TRBJ1-1, with D maybe TRBD1 (5 bases). This CDR3 region has 12 residues. Germline V lookup: CDR1 MNHEY, CDR2 SVGAGI. Trimming removed 2 bases from V and 7 bases from J, with 8 bases in between. CDR3 coding DNA: TGTGCCAGCAGTTACGGGGGAATTGAAGCTTTCTTT. Its protein product is CASSYGGIEAFF.

The chain recombines TRBV12-3 or TRBV12-4 with TRBJ2-7, with D possibly TRBD2 on 6 matching bases. This CDR3 is built from 18 residues. Trimming stripped 3 bases from V and 3 bases from J, with 24 bases between. CDR3 region: CASSFYALGGLGDYEQYF. CDR3 nucleotide sequence: TGTGCCAGCAGTTTTTACGCCTTGGGGGGACTGGGAGACTACGAGCAGTACTTC.

V usage is TRBV10-2 and J usage is TRBJ2-3, with 10 nucleotides matching TRBD2. Trimming at V came to 7 bases and at J to 1 base, leaving 5 bases not matched to a gene. The germline V gene encodes CDR1 WSHSY and CDR2 SAAADI. The CDR3 length is 15 residues. CDR3 sequence: CASTTSGTRTDTQYF. The CDR3 DNA sequence: TGCGCCAGCACCACTAGCGGGACCCGCACAGATACGCAGTATTTT.

The V and J genes are TRBV28 and TRBJ2-5, with 10 positions matching TRBD2. The CDR3 extends over 16 amino acids. Trimming cost V 2 bases and J 9 bases; bases outside gene matches: 12. The germline V gene has CDR1 MDHEN and CDR2 SYDVKM. In DNA form, the CDR3 reads TGTGCCAGCAGTTTAGCGGCTAGCGGGGGCCTGGGGTCCCAGTACTTC. It codes for CASSLAASGGLGSQYF.

This clonotype was detected a few times. The chain is built from TRBV5-8 and TRBJ1-4, with D unresolved. From germline, CDR1 is SGHTS and CDR2 YDEGEE. The CDR3 sequence is 14 residues long. V lost 1 base and J 8 bases, leaving 12 bases between the germline ends. The DNA of the CDR3 is TGTGCCAGCAGCTTGTCCATCCGGGGAGAAAAACTGTTTTTT. It specifies CASSLSIRGEKLFF.

This clonotype was recorded a few times. The J gene is TRBJ2-3, the V gene TRBV7-9, with D possibly TRBD2 on 6 matching bases. This CDR3 comprises 15 residues. Germline V gene data show CDR1 as SEHNR and CDR2 as FQNEAQ (reference sequence). V gave up 2 bases and J gave up 5 bases, with 14 bases separating them. The chain's CDR3 is CASSLSRLVRDTQYF. In DNA form, the CDR3 reads TGTGCCAGCAGCTTATCGAGACTAGTGAGAGATACGCAGTATTTT.

V and J are TRBV5-1 and TRBJ2-2; weak D call: TRBD1 (6 bases). The CDR3 is made up of 16 amino acids. V was clipped by 7 bases and J by 4 bases, with 20 bases between them. Germline V gene sequence: CDR1 SGHRS, CDR2 YFSETQ. The CDR3 region is CASDPIQGLSTGELFF. The CDR3 DNA sequence: TGCGCCAGCGACCCCATACAGGGCTTGAGCACCGGGGAGCTGTTTTTT.

The chain joins TRBV7-9 to TRBJ1-5, with 12 positions matching TRBD1. Trimming cost V 10 bases and J 6 bases; bases outside gene matches: 10. Per the germline V gene, CDR1 is SEHNR and CDR2 is FQNEAQ (reference sequence). This CDR3 contains 15 residues. The CDR3 DNA reads as TGTGCCATTAGCCGGGACAGGGGGCTTAGTCAGCCCCAGCATTTT. Amino acids: CAISRDRGLSQPQHF.

Only a few counts were recorded for this clonotype. The gene calls are TRBV4-3 and TRBJ2-1; TRBD2 matches at 8 bases. The CDR3 runs to 17 residues. The V gene end was trimmed by 2 bases and the J gene end by 7 bases; junction bases not matched to a gene: 13. The germline gives CDR1 LGHNA, CDR2 YSLEER. CDR3 DNA sequence: TGCGCCAGCAGCCAATCCTACTATCCGGGGGGGACGAATGAGCAGTTCTTC. Protein: CASSQSYYPGGTNEQFF.

The rearrangement uses TRBV29-1 and TRBJ2-7; 9 bases align to TRBD1. Germline trimming cut 6 bases from V and 3 bases from J; bases unmatched to any gene: 15. Per the germline V gene, CDR1 is SQVTM and CDR2 is ANQGSEA. There are 16 residues in the CDR3. In DNA form, the CDR3 reads TGCAGCGTATCCGCAGACTGGACAGGGGCCTACTACGAGCAGTACTTC. This encodes CSVSADWTGAYYEQYF.

The chain couples TRBV19 to TRBJ2-5; D is possibly TRBD2 (5 bases). Germline V CDR1 and CDR2: LNHDA, SQIVND (reference sequence). This CDR3 contains 11 residues. The V gene lost 7 bases and the J gene lost 6 bases, with 9 bases spanning the gap. Here the CDR3 reads CASNSGKTQYF. For the CDR3, the DNA is TGTGCCAGTAACTCGGGGAAGACCCAGTACTTC.

This clonotype was observed a few times. The gene calls are TRBV5-1 and TRBJ2-1, with 7 bases aligning to TRBD1. CDR1 is SGHRS, CDR2 YFSETQ, per germline. The CDR3 has 17 amino acids. V lost 0 bases and J lost 0; bases outside the gene matches: 6. The CDR3 reads CASSLVPTGNSYNEQFF. CDR3 nucleotides: TGCGCCAGCAGCTTGGTGCCGACAGGGAACTCCTACAATGAGCAGTTCTTC.

The rearrangement uses TRBV5-1 and TRBJ2-7, with TRBD1 as a possible D gene (6 bases). The germline gives CDR1 SGHRS, CDR2 YFSETQ. This CDR3 region has 16 residues. The V and J ends lost 0 bases and 0 bases respectively, with 13 bases between them. The CDR3 loop is CASSLEQTGLSYEQYF. For the CDR3, the DNA is TGCGCCAGCAGCTTGGAGCAGACAGGCCTCTCCTACGAGCAGTACTTC.

This clonotype came up a few times. This chain connects TRBV28 to TRBJ2-7; D remains unclear. With 3 bases removed from V and 0 bases from J, the gap between germline ends came to 15 bases. Germline assignment: CDR1 MDHEN and CDR2 SYDVKM. The CDR3 spans 16 residues. DNA of the CDR3: TGTGCCAGCAGTTTTACCATTCGGCACCGCTCCTACGAGCAGTACTTC. It specifies CASSFTIRHRSYEQYF.

This clonotype has more than one count but fewer than ten. The chain combines TRBV29-1 with TRBJ2-3, with D unresolved. V was shortened by 3 bases and J by 6 bases, with 19 bases between the two germline ends. Germline lookup yields CDR1 SQVTM and CDR2 ANQGSEA. The CDR3 length is 15 residues. In DNA, the CDR3 is TGCAGCGTTGATCTAGGGCAGACGTTGGGGGATACGCAGTATTTT. This sequence encodes CSVDLGQTLGDTQYF.

This chain joins TRBV7-2 and TRBJ2-5; 7 nucleotides match TRBD2. The CDR3 totals 15 residues. The germline V gene encodes CDR1 SGHTA and CDR2 FQGNSA. V shed 2 bases, J shed 0 bases, and the junction held 3 bases outside the gene matches. CDR3 nucleotide sequence: TGTGCCAGCAGCTTATGGGAGGGAAACCAAGAGACCCAGTACTTC. Its translation is CASSLWEGNQETQYF.

The chain combines TRBV18 with TRBJ2-5; 11 bases fit TRBD1. Germline-derived CDR1 and CDR2 are KGHSH and LQKENI. CDR3 length: 15 amino acids. Trimming cost V 2 bases and J 5 bases; bases outside gene matches: 4. CDR3 coding DNA: TGTGCCAGCTCACCATGGGGACAGGGGGATGAGACCCAGTACTTC. Its protein is CASSPWGQGDETQYF.

This chain links TRBV5-1 with TRBJ2-1, with 7 nucleotides matching TRBD2. The CDR3 loop spans 14 amino acids. V lost 4 bases, J lost 6 bases, and 7 bases stayed unmatched. Germline-derived CDR1 and CDR2 are SGHRS and YFSETQ. The CDR3 loop is CASSPAGFGNEQFF. DNA for the CDR3: TGCGCCAGCAGCCCAGCGGGGTTCGGCAATGAGCAGTTCTTC.

This clonotype occurred a few times. The chain links TRBV7-2 to TRBJ1-2; 7 bases line up with TRBD1. Germline loops: CDR1 SGHTA, CDR2 FQGNSA. V gave up 6 bases and J gave up 7 bases; unmatched junction bases: 14. The CDR3 is made up of 15 amino acids. CDR3 sequence: CASSDHPAQGSGYTF. CDR3 nucleotides: TGTGCCAGCAGTGATCACCCTGCACAGGGGAGTGGCTACACCTTC.

This clonotype appeared many times. Germline and junction disagree at one end, which may indicate a read error. The chain has TRBV5-1 and TRBJ2-5; 7 nucleotides align to TRBD2. The CDR3 is 12 amino acids. CDR1 and CDR2 from the germline V gene are SGHRS and YFSETQ. CDR3 DNA sequence: TGTGCCAGCAGTTCGGGGGGAGAGACCCAGTACTTC. Its protein product is CASSSGGETQYF.

This clonotype was observed a few times. The gene calls are TRBV12-3 or TRBV12-4 and TRBJ2-1, with unresolved D. The V and J ends lost 4 bases and 6 bases respectively, with 16 bases between them. This CDR3 region has 15 residues. CDR3 bases: TGTGCCAGCAGTTACCGGGCCTTGAAGACCAATGAGCAGTTCTTC. As protein: CASSYRALKTNEQFF.

The chain couples TRBV7-2 to TRBJ2-7; TRBD1 might be the D (6 bases). CDR3 length: 15 residues. The V end was cut by 5 bases, the J end by 4 bases, with 18 bases between. The germline CDR1 and CDR2 sequences are SGHTA and FQGNSA. CDR3 residues: CTSSLLSGTLYEQYF. The CDR3 coding sequence is TGTACCAGCAGCCTCCTCTCCGGGACACTATACGAGCAGTACTTC.

This chain connects TRBV4-1 to TRBJ2-5; 7 nucleotides align to TRBD1. The CDR3 extends over 14 amino acids. The trim removed 3 bases at V and 4 bases at J, leaving 5 bases unmatched. Germline-derived CDR1 and CDR2 are MGHRA and YSYEKL. The CDR3 here is CASSHPAGGETQYF. The CDR3 region has the DNA TGCGCCAGCAGCCATCCCGCAGGGGGAGAGACCCAGTACTTC.

The chain carries TRBV5-1 and TRBJ2-3; 11 nucleotides line up with TRBD2. Germline V gene data show CDR1 as SGHRS and CDR2 as YFSETQ. The V segment lost 3 bases and the J segment 1 base; nucleotides outside the gene matches: 7. The CDR3 spans 17 residues. Here the CDR3 reads CASSSALTSGGTDTQYF. The CDR3 region has the DNA TGCGCCAGCAGCTCAGCCTTGACTAGCGGGGGCACAGATACGCAGTATTTT. The full variable domain, its missing parts supplied by reference TRBV5-1 and TRBJ2-3, is KAGVTQTPRYLIKTRGQQVTLSCSPISGHRSVSWYQQTPGQGLQFLFEYFSETQRNKGNFPGRFSGRQFSNSRSEMNVSTLELGDSALYLCASSSALTSGGTDTQYFGPGTRLTVL.

The chain recombines TRBV10-3 with TRBJ1-4; 9 bases line up with TRBD1. The CDR3 sequence is 16 residues long. V trimming: 3 bases; J trimming: 4 bases; junction bases outside the gene matches: 6. The germline V gene has CDR1 ENHRY and CDR2 SYGVKD. CDR3: CAISDSGTGRNEKLFF. The DNA of the CDR3 is TGTGCCATCAGTGACTCCGGGACAGGGCGTAATGAAAAACTGTTTTTT.